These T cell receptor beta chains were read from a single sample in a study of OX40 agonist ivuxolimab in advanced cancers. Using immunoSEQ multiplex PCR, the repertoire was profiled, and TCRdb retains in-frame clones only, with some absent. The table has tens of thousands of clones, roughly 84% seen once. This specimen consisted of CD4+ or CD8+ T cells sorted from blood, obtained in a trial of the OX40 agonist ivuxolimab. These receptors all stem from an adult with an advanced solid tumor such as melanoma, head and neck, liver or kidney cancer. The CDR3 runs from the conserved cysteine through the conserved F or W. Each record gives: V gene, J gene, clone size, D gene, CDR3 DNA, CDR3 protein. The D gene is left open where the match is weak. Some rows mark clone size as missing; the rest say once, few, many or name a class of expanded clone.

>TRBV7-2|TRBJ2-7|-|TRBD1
TGTGCCAGCAGCTCGATGTACAGGGGTCGCGAGCAGTACTTC
CASSSMYRGREQYF
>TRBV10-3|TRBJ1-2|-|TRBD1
TGTGCCACACACACTAGGGGACAGCATAACTATGGCTACACCTTC
CATHTRGQHNYGYTF
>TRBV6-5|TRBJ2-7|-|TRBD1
TGTGCCAGCCGAACAGGGGGGCCCTACGAGCAGTACTTC
CASRTGGPYEQYF
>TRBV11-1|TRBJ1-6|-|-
TGTGCCAGCAGCTTAGTAGGGGGGAGCTCCTATAATTCACCCCTCCACTTT
CASSLVGGSSYNSPLHF
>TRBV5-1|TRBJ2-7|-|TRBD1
TGCGCCAGCAGCTCGGACAGGGGGCGGTGGTACGAGCAGTACTTC
CASSSDRGRWYEQYF
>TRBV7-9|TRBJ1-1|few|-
TGTGCCAGCAGCCTGAACACTGAAGCTTTCTTT
CASSLNTEAFF
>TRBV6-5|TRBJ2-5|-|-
TGTGCCAGCAGTTACGACAGAGAGTACCAAGAGACCCAGTACTTC
CASSYDREYQETQYF
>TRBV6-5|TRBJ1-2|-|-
TGTGCCAGCAGTCTCACAGGGAACTATGGCTACACCTTC
CASSLTGNYGYTF
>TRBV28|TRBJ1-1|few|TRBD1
TGTGCCAGCAGTCGTGGACAGGGGATCACTGAAGCTTTCTTT
CASSRGQGITEAFF
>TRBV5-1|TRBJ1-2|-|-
TGCGCCAGCAGCTTGGACGGGGGGACCAACTATGGCTACACCTTC
CASSLDGGTNYGYTF
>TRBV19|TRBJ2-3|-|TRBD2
TGTGCCAGTAGTATGTCCCGCCAAGCGGGGGGAGGCACAGATACGCAGTATTTT
CASSMSRQAGGGTDTQYF
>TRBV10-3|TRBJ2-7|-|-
TGTGCCATCGGGGGACTGGACTACGAGCAGTACTTC
CAIGGLDYEQYF
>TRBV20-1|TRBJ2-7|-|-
TGCAGTGCCCAGTCGGGGGCTCAGCAGTACTTC
CSAQSGAQQYF
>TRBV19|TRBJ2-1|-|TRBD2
TGTGCCAGTAGTATCGGCCCACTAGCGAGTAACTACAATGAGCAGTTCTTC
CASSIGPLASNYNEQFF
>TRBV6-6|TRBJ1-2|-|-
TGTGCCAGCAGTTACTCGAATCAACACAGGCTAGGAGGCTACACCTTC
CASSYSNQHRLGGYTF
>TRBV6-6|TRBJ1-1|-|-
TGTGCCAGCACCCGCGGGGGAGAGGGGACTGAAGCTTTCTTT
CASTRGGEGTEAFF
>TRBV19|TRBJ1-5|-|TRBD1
TGTGCCAGTAGTATCCCCGGACAGGGTGGGCAGCCCCAGCATTTT
CASSIPGQGGQPQHF
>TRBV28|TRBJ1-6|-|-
TGTGCCACCACCCCTCAGGGTCCGAATACACCCCTCCACTTT
CATTPQGPNTPLHF
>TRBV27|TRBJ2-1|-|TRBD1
TGTGCCAGCAGTTACGCCGGGACAGGGTCCTACAATGAGCAGTTCTTC
CASSYAGTGSYNEQFF
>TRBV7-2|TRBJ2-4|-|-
TGTGCCAGCAGCTACTATACCAAAAACATTCAGTACTTC
CASSYYTKNIQYF
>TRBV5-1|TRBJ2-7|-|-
TGCGCCAGCAGCTTGGAGGGGACACCCGAGCAGTACTTC
CASSLEGTPEQYF
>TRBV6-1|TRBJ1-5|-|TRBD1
TGTGCCAGCAGTGAAAGGCGGCAGGGGGCGAACCAGCCCCAGCATTTT
CASSERRQGANQPQHF
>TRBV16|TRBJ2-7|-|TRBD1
TGTGCCAGCAGCCGTGGACAGGGGACGTCGTACGAGCAGTACTTC
CASSRGQGTSYEQYF
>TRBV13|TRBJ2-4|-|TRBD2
TGTGCCAGCAGCTTAGGCCCCGGACTAGCAAGCAACATTCAGTACTTC
CASSLGPGLASNIQYF
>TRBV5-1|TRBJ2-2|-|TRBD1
TGCGCCAGCAGCTGGGGACAGGCCAACACCGGGGAGCTGTTTTTT
CASSWGQANTGELFF
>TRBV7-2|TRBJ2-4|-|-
TGTGCCAGCAGCTTAGCCAAAAACATTCAGTACTTC
CASSLAKNIQYF
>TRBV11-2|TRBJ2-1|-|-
TGTGCCAGCAGCTTAAAGGGAAATGAGCAGTTCTTC
CASSLKGNEQFF
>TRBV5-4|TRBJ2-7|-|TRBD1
TGTGCCAGCAGCCGCCGGGACAGGGTTTCCTACGAGCAGTACTTC
CASSRRDRVSYEQYF
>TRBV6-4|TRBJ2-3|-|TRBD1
TGTGCCAGCAGTGGGGACAGGGAGGTTTGGGCTGGTGATACGCAGTATTTT
CASSGDREVWAGDTQYF
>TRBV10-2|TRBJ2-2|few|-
TGCGCCAGCAGTGCCCCTTCGGGGTGGGGGAACACCGGGGAGCTGTTTTTT
CASSAPSGWGNTGELFF
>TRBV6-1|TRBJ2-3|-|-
TGTGCCAGCAGTGCGGCGGAAAGCACAGATACGCAGTATTTT
CASSAAESTDTQYF
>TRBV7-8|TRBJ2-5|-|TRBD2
TGTGCCAGCAGCGTGGGCCGCGGCGGGGGGATAATCCAAGAGACCCAGTACTTC
CASSVGRGGGIIQETQYF
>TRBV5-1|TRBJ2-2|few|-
TGCGCCAGCAGCCGCGCTCCCACGAACACCGGGGAGCTGTTTTTT
CASSRAPTNTGELFF
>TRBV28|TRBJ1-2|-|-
TGTGCCAGCAGTCCTCAGATTAACTATGGCTACACCTTC
CASSPQINYGYTF
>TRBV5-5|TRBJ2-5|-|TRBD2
TGTGCCAGCAGCTTGGGACTAGCCCGCGAGACCCAGTACTTC
CASSLGLARETQYF
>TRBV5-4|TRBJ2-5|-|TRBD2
TGTGCCACGCTAGCGGGGGGGGAAGAGACCCAGTACTTC
CATLAGGEETQYF
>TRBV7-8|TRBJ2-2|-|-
TGTGCCAGCAGCCTGACAGGTTACACCGGGGAGCTGTTTTTT
CASSLTGYTGELFF
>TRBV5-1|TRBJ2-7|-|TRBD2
TGCGCCAGCAGCTTAAGGACTAGCGGACAGAGGGCCTCCTACGAGCAGTACTTC
CASSLRTSGQRASYEQYF
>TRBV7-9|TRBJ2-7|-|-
TGTGCCAGCAGCTTAACATTCGCCTACGAGCAGTACTTC
CASSLTFAYEQYF
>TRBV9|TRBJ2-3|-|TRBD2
TGTGCCAGCAGCGTTACAGCGGGGGGACTCAGCACAGATACGCAGTATTTT
CASSVTAGGLSTDTQYF
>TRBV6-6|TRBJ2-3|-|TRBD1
TGTGCCAGCAGTTACTCCGGGGACAGGGCGGAGCAGTATTTT
CASSYSGDRAEQYF
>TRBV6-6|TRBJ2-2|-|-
TGTGCCAGCAGTTACACTCGTTCCACCGGGGAGCTGTTTTTT
CASSYTRSTGELFF
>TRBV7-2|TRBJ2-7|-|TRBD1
TGTGCCAGCAGCGCGCAGGGGACAGGCCGAGGCTACGAGCAGTACTTC
CASSAQGTGRGYEQYF
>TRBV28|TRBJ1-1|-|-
TGTGCCAGCACCTTAGCAGGGAATAGGGTCACTGAAGCTTTCTTT
CASTLAGNRVTEAFF
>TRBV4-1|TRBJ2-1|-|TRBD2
TGCGCCAGCAGCCAAGGGGACTACCTAAATGAGCAGTTCTTC
CASSQGDYLNEQFF
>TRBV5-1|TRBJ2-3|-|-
TGCGCCAGCAGCTTGGCTAGAATAACAGATACGCAGTATTTT
CASSLARITDTQYF
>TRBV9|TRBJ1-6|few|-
TGTGCCAGCAGCGGAGTGGCAGGGCGACTGGATTCACCCCTCCACTTT
CASSGVAGRLDSPLHF
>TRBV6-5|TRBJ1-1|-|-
TGTGCCAGCGCAGGGGTCCGTGGGACTGAAGCTTTCTTT
CASAGVRGTEAFF